The clone carrying this T cell receptor (beta chain) appeared many times. This entry comes from a study of T-cell reconstitution after alpha-beta-depleted transplantation in children. Molecular barcoding with unique molecular identifiers was used for the TCRbeta library. MiXCR, run by TCRdb on the PCR reads, gives a single entry per CDR3 protein. The sample yields about 90,000 distinct CDR3 sequences, approximately 9.2% seen once. The junction had 7 bases not matched to a gene; V was cut back by 5 bases and J by 8 bases. The CDR3 totals 14 residues. This sequence originates from a human donor who donated a stem cell graft to a child with congenital amegakaryocytic thrombocytopenia. The chain combines TRBV12-3 or TRBV12-4 with TRBJ2-2; the match to TRBD1 covers 8 bases. This specimen consisted of PBMCs from the stem cell graft donor, obtained from the stem cell graft. The CDR3 DNA reads TGTGCCAGCAGTCTTCAGACAGGGGCAGGGGAGCTGTTTTTT. Encoded protein: CASSLQTGAGELFF.